Below are 29 T cell receptor beta chains sequenced from a single sample in a study of T-cell memory formation after mild COVID-19. TCRdb reanalysed the 5' RACE reads using MiXCR and keeps one entry per CDR3 protein. The repertoire holds about 430,000 distinct CDR3 sequences, with more than 20% as singletons. What was sequenced was PBMCs or a T cell subset sorted from them (not recorded which). These receptors were obtained from an adult woman who had mild COVID-19 (a few samples of this study predate the infection). Cell type and time point are not known.

This clonotype appeared a few times. The chain joins TRBV7-9 to TRBJ2-1; 8 positions match TRBD2. Germline CDR1 SEHNR, CDR2 FQNEAQ (reference sequence). This CDR3 region has 14 residues. Trimming removed 4 bases from V and 2 bases from J; junction bases left unmatched: 1. CDR3 in amino acids: CASSSTSAYNEQFF. Written as DNA, the CDR3 is TGTGCCAGCAGCTCGACTAGCGCCTACAATGAGCAGTTCTTC.

This chain's CDR3 is CASSWDRVEVEQFF. For the CDR3, the DNA is TGTGCCAGCAGCTGGGACAGGGTCGAGGTTGAGCAGTTCTTC. This chain links TRBV12-3 or TRBV12-4 with TRBJ2-1; 9 bases are a match to TRBD1. The V segment lost 6 bases and the J segment 9 bases; nucleotides outside the gene matches: 9. The CDR3 contains 14 residues.

Only a few counts were recorded for this clonotype. This sequence joins TRBV5-1 and TRBJ1-2, with 8 positions matching TRBD1. This CDR3 has 17 amino acids. The V segment lost 4 bases and the J segment 7 bases; nucleotides outside the gene matches: 18. CDR1 is SGHRS, CDR2 YFSETQ, per germline. The chain's CDR3 is CASSRNSRQGAFGGYTF. For the CDR3, the DNA is TGCGCCAGCAGCCGCAATTCGAGGCAGGGGGCTTTTGGTGGCTACACCTTC.

The chain employs TRBV7-9 and TRBJ2-1; 9 nucleotides match TRBD2. CDR3 length: 15 amino acids. Germline assignment: CDR1 SEHNR and CDR2 FQNEAQ (reference sequence). V was pared by 5 bases and J by 6 bases, with 8 bases of the junction left unmatched. CDR3 in amino acids: CASSAGGGVSNEQFF. In nucleotides, the CDR3 is TGTGCCAGCAGCGCAGGCGGGGGGGTCTCCAATGAGCAGTTCTTC.

J is TRBJ2-7 and V is TRBV11-2, with TRBD2 matching 7 bases. The germline CDR1 and CDR2 sequences are SGHAT and FQNNGV. The length of the CDR3 is 13 residues. Trimming cost V 6 bases and J 0 bases; bases outside gene matches: 2. CDR3 loop: CASRREHSYEQYF. Here the CDR3 DNA reads TGTGCCAGCAGGCGGGAGCACTCCTACGAGCAGTACTTC.

This clonotype has more than one count but fewer than ten. The chain uses TRBV11-3 and TRBJ2-2; D might be TRBD1 (5 bases). Per germline, CDR1 SGHNT and CDR2 YENEEA. V was trimmed by 8 bases and J by 2 bases, leaving 12 bases between them. The CDR3 is made up of 14 amino acids. The CDR3 nucleotides read TGTGCCAGCGACCTCAGGGCTAACACCGGGGAGCTGTTTTTT. It yields the protein CASDLRANTGELFF.

The chain employs TRBV3-1 and TRBJ1-5; D unclear. Germline V gene data show CDR1 as LGHDT and CDR2 as YNNKEL (reference sequence). V shed 4 bases and J shed 3 bases, with 7 bases lying between them. The CDR3 totals 13 residues. In nucleotides, the CDR3 is TGTGCCAGCAGCCCGGATACCAATCAGCCCCAGCATTTT. Residues: CASSPDTNQPQHF.

The rearrangement joins TRBV20-1 to TRBJ1-6, with 7 bases that match TRBD1. The CDR3 loop spans 15 amino acids. Unmatched junction bases numbered 12, after V lost 6 bases and J lost 7 bases. CDR1 and CDR2 from the germline V gene are DFQATT and SNEGSKA (reference sequence). The CDR3 region is CSARLQGKVNSPLHF. DNA of the CDR3: TGCAGTGCCAGGTTACAGGGGAAGGTGAATTCACCCCTCCACTTT.

The chain employs TRBV7-8 and TRBJ2-1; no definite D call. The CDR3 covers 14 residues. Per germline, CDR1 SGHVS and CDR2 FQNEAQ. V lost 3 bases and J lost 4, with 10 bases in between. DNA of the CDR3: TGTGCCAGCAGCTTGTTACCAGTATACAATGAGCAGTTCTTC. Residues: CASSLLPVYNEQFF.

This clonotype was recorded a few times. The rearrangement joins TRBV6-5 to TRBJ1-1, with 8 bases that match TRBD1. Germline loops: CDR1 MNHEY, CDR2 SVGAGI. Trimming cost V 6 bases and J 5 bases; bases outside gene matches: 11. This CDR3 is built from 15 residues. The CDR3 nucleotides read TGTGCCAGCAGCTCAGGGGGCGCGATGGGTACTGAAGCTTTCTTT. The encoded protein is CASSSGGAMGTEAFF.

This clonotype came up a few times. The rearrangement uses TRBV4-1 and TRBJ2-5; TRBD1 is a possible D gene (5 bases). The V end lost 0 bases, the J end lost 4 bases, and 9 bases lay between the germline ends. Germline loops: CDR1 MGHRA, CDR2 YSYEKL. The CDR3 has 14 amino acids. The CDR3 region is CASSQDLGRETQYF. In nucleotides, the CDR3 is TGCGCCAGCAGCCAAGACTTGGGGCGAGAGACCCAGTACTTC.

The chain uses TRBV2 and TRBJ2-4, with D tentatively TRBD1 (7 bases). V lost 10 bases, J lost 8 bases, and 21 bases lay in between. Germline CDR1 SNHLY, CDR2 FYNNEI. This CDR3 is built from 14 residues. DNA of the CDR3: TGTGCCACCAGGGGGGACTCCAACGTCGACATTCAGTACTTC. Translating it yields CATRGDSNVDIQYF.

The chain uses TRBV5-1 and TRBJ2-5; D is tentatively TRBD1 or TRBD2 (5 bases each). Per germline, CDR1 SGHRS and CDR2 YFSETQ. The ends were cut back, 2 bases at V and 3 bases at J, with 11 bases in the middle. The CDR3 extends over 14 amino acids. As DNA, the CDR3 is TGCGCCAGCAGCTTAAGGGACCTAGAAGAGACCCAGTACTTC. Translating it yields CASSLRDLEETQYF.

This rearrangement joins TRBV20-1 to TRBJ2-5; D gene ambiguous. Germline assignment: CDR1 DFQATT and CDR2 SNEGSKA (reference sequence). The germline V and J ends were trimmed by 4 bases and 2 bases, with 11 bases remaining between them. The CDR3 has 13 residues. The CDR3: CSAIPQLQETQYF. Written as DNA, the CDR3 is TGCAGTGCTATACCGCAGCTTCAAGAGACCCAGTACTTC.

The DNA for the CDR3 is TGTGCCAGCAGTTTCTCGTTGGGAGGTAACACTGAAGCTTTCTTT. This translates into CASSFSLGGNTEAFF. The chain joins TRBV12-3 or TRBV12-4 to TRBJ1-1; D gene uncertain. V was trimmed by 3 bases and J by 2 bases, leaving 13 bases between them. The CDR3 runs 15 residues.

This rearrangement joins TRBV5-1 to TRBJ2-2; weak D call: TRBD1 (6 bases). The CDR3 spans 15 residues. Germline loops: CDR1 SGHRS, CDR2 YFSETQ. Trimming cost V 0 bases and J 6 bases, with 12 bases left between them. The chain's CDR3 is CASSLDGGAPGELFF. The CDR3 DNA is TGCGCCAGCAGCTTGGATGGGGGCGCCCCCGGGGAGCTGTTTTTT.

This chain uses TRBV5-1 with TRBJ1-1; perhaps TRBD1 as D (5 bases). With 0 bases removed from V and 2 bases from J, the gap between germline ends came to 11 bases. Germline loops: CDR1 SGHRS, CDR2 YFSETQ. The CDR3 has 15 amino acids. The CDR3 nucleotides are TGCGCCAGCAGCTTGGCGGGGGGGTTCAACACTGAAGCTTTCTTT. It codes for CASSLAGGFNTEAFF.

V gene TRBV20-1 combines with J gene TRBJ2-7; D gene ambiguous. CDR1 DFQATT and CDR2 SNEGSKA come from the germline V gene (reference sequence). Trimming took off 3 bases at V and 3 bases at J, with 12 bases between the two ends. The CDR3 covers 13 residues. In DNA, the CDR3 is TGCAGTGCTAGCGGACCCGGAGTCTACGAGCAGTACTTC. This sequence encodes CSASGPGVYEQYF.

This clonotype has only a few counts. The chain couples TRBV30 to TRBJ1-5; possibly TRBD1 for D (6 bases). In germline, CDR1 is GTSNPN, CDR2 SVGIG (reference sequence). The CDR3 consists of 14 residues. V lost 0 bases, J lost 7 bases, and 13 bases lay in between. For the CDR3, the DNA is TGTGCCTGGAGTGTACGAGGGGGTGGCCAGCCCCAGCATTTT. Translation gives CAWSVRGGGQPQHF.

This clonotype was seen a single time. The chain has TRBV12-3 or TRBV12-4 and TRBJ1-1, with no clear D. Deletions cut 7 bases from V and 0 bases from J, with 9 bases between. The CDR3 contains 13 residues. The CDR3 DNA reads as TGTGCCAGCATCCTAGGACTGAACACTGAAGCTTTCTTT. Translation: CASILGLNTEAFF.

Only a few counts were recorded for this clonotype. J is TRBJ2-7 and V is TRBV27, with D uncertain. Germline CDR1 and CDR2: MNHEY and SMNVEV (reference sequence). CDR3 size: 12 residues. V lost 0 bases and J lost 5, with 5 bases in between. CDR3: CASSLSANEQYF. The CDR3 coding sequence is TGTGCCAGCAGTTTATCTGCCAACGAGCAGTACTTC.

V gene TRBV5-1 combines with J gene TRBJ1-6; TRBD1 matches 7 bases. Germline loops: CDR1 SGHRS, CDR2 YFSETQ. The CDR3 extends over 14 amino acids. The V segment lost 3 bases and the J segment 7 bases; nucleotides outside the gene matches: 4. The CDR3 region has the DNA TGCGCCAGCAGCTCGGGACAGATAAATTCACCCCTCCACTTT. It codes for CASSSGQINSPLHF.

There are a few counts of this clonotype. CDR3: CASSLRGDTGELFF. The CDR3 DNA reads TGTGCCAGCAGTTTACGGGGGGACACCGGGGAGCTGTTTTTT. V gene TRBV12-3 or TRBV12-4 combines with J gene TRBJ2-2; 7 nucleotides line up with TRBD2. The ends lost 2 bases at V and 3 bases at J; junction bases unmatched: 0. The CDR3 covers 14 residues.

This clonotype turned up a few times. This chain uses TRBV14 with TRBJ2-7; unclear D gene. CDR3 length: 12 amino acids. V was pared by 8 bases and J by 3 bases, with 11 bases between. The germline V gene encodes CDR1 SGHDN and CDR2 FVKESK. The CDR3 loop is CASGQANYEQYF. The CDR3, as DNA: TGTGCCAGCGGGCAGGCCAACTACGAGCAGTACTTC.

The rearrangement uses TRBV3-1 and TRBJ2-7, with D unclear. The germline gives CDR1 LGHDT, CDR2 YNNKEL (reference sequence). V lost 6 bases and J lost 4, with 13 bases in between. The CDR3 is 13 amino acids. Here the CDR3 reads CASSSRAAYEQYF. The CDR3 DNA sequence: TGTGCCAGCAGTTCACGGGCCGCATACGAGCAGTACTTC.

This clonotype was counted many times. This chain uses TRBV29-1 with TRBJ2-5, with D unclear. The CDR3 length is 10 residues. The V gene's germline CDR1 is SQVTM and CDR2 ANQGSEA. V was clipped by 6 bases and J by 6 bases, with 8 bases between them. The CDR3 DNA reads as TGCAGCGTAAGCGTTCAGACCCAGTACTTC. It encodes CSVSVQTQYF.

This clonotype turned up a few times. This rearrangement joins TRBV9 to TRBJ2-5, with 8 bases lining up with TRBD2. Losses at the gene ends were 0 bases for V and 0 bases for J; bases not matched to a gene: 10. The CDR3 runs 18 residues. Germline CDR1 reads SGDLS; CDR2 reads YYNGEE. CDR3 residues: CASSVAPAGARYQETQYF. In DNA, the CDR3 is TGTGCCAGCAGCGTAGCTCCAGCGGGGGCGCGCTACCAAGAGACCCAGTACTTC. The full variable domain, its missing parts supplied by reference TRBV9 and TRBJ2-5, is DSGVTQTPKHLITATGQRVTLRCSPRSGDLSVYWYQQSLDQGLQFLIQYYNGEERAKGNILERFSAQQFPDLHSELNLSSLELGDSALYFCASSVAPAGARYQETQYFGPGTRLLVL.

The chain employs TRBV7-6 and TRBJ2-5; either TRBD1 or TRBD2 may fit D (6 bases each). V was clipped by 8 bases and J by 4 bases, with 14 bases between them. Germline values: CDR1 SGHVS, CDR2 FNYEAQ. The CDR3 loop spans 13 amino acids. In nucleotides, the CDR3 is TGTGCCAGCTCCGGGGGCTTGGGAGAGACCCAGTACTTC. The encoded protein is CASSGGLGETQYF.

The V gene is TRBV5-6, the J gene TRBJ2-3, with 9 bases lining up with TRBD2. This CDR3 has 15 amino acids. V shed 1 base and J 3 bases; nucleotides not matched to a gene: 3. In germline, CDR1 is SGHDT, CDR2 YYEEEE. As DNA, the CDR3 is TGTGCCAGCAGCTTGAAAGCGGGAGGAACAGATACGCAGTATTTT. This gives the protein CASSLKAGGTDTQYF.